Following are 17 T cell receptor beta chains from one sample sequenced in a study of early T cells in non-severe SARS-CoV-2 infection. TCRdb itself ran the 5' RACE reads through MiXCR, one entry per CDR3 protein. The sample includes approximately 100,000 distinct CDR3 sequences, roughly 15% seen only once; the top ten take roughly 1.3%. The source material was whole blood. The receptors come from an adult who was a healthcare worker with PCR-confirmed SARS-CoV-2 infection or an uninfected control (not recorded which).

This rearrangement joins TRBV9 to TRBJ2-6; D not resolved. CDR1 and CDR2 from the germline V gene are SGDLS and YYNGEE. The ends were cut back, 4 bases at V and 0 bases at J, with 5 bases in the middle. The CDR3 totals 14 residues. Here the CDR3 DNA reads TGTGCCAGCAGCTCTGACTCTGGGGCCAACGTCCTGACTTTC. It yields the protein CASSSDSGANVLTF.

This clonotype was detected only once. This chain uses TRBV5-1 with TRBJ2-7; 11 bases map to TRBD2. With V trimmed by 5 bases and J by 4 bases, 5 bases remained unmatched. From germline, CDR1 is SGHRS and CDR2 YFSETQ. There are 14 residues in the CDR3. The CDR3 sequence: CASRPLAGGYEQYF. The CDR3 nucleotides are TGCGCCAGCAGACCGCTAGCGGGGGGTTACGAGCAGTACTTC.

The V call is TRBV6-2 or TRBV6-3, the J call TRBJ2-3, with 11 nucleotides matching TRBD2. The length of the CDR3 is 14 residues. The V gene's germline CDR1 is MNHEY and CDR2 SVGEGT. V shed 5 bases and J 5 bases; nucleotides not matched to a gene: 3. Here the CDR3 reads CASSLGTSGDTQYF. In nucleotides, the CDR3 is TGTGCCAGCAGTCTCGGGACTAGCGGAGATACGCAGTATTTT.

This clonotype was counted a few times. V is TRBV7-9 and J is TRBJ2-1; D remains unclear. The CDR3 is made up of 14 amino acids. V was trimmed by 1 base and J by 7 bases, leaving 11 bases between them. Germline V gene data show CDR1 as SEHNR and CDR2 as FQNEAQ (reference sequence). The CDR3 sequence is CASSLVAAVNEQFF. As DNA, the CDR3 is TGTGCCAGCAGCTTAGTCGCAGCAGTTAATGAGCAGTTCTTC.

The V gene is TRBV28, the J gene TRBJ2-7, with D unresolved. Germline V lookup: CDR1 MDHEN, CDR2 SYDVKM. V dropped 2 bases and J dropped 4 bases, with 12 bases sitting between them. There are 14 residues in the CDR3. CDR3 loop: CASSLQIAWYEQYF. CDR3 DNA: TGTGCCAGCAGTTTACAAATCGCGTGGTACGAGCAGTACTTC.

This clonotype was seen a few times. The V and J genes are TRBV6-5 and TRBJ2-1; a weak D match, TRBD2 (7 bases). Looked up from germline, CDR1 is MNHEY and CDR2 is SVGAGI. The length of the CDR3 is 16 residues. V lost 2 bases, J lost 3 bases, and 14 bases lay in between. Here the CDR3 reads CASSYRGGGSYNEQFF. DNA for the CDR3: TGTGCCAGCAGTTACCGGGGCGGGGGCAGCTACAATGAGCAGTTCTTC.

The J gene is TRBJ1-5, the V gene TRBV15; maybe TRBD1 (5 bases). In germline, CDR1 is LNHNV, CDR2 YYDKDF (reference sequence). This CDR3 comprises 15 residues. V lost 2 bases, J lost 1 base, and 9 bases lay in between. For the CDR3, the DNA is TGTGCCACCAGCAGACAGGGCGGCAGCAATCAGCCCCAGCATTTT. It codes for CATSRQGGSNQPQHF.

This clonotype was observed a single time. At one boundary the junction diverges from the germline segment, which might be a read error. The chain couples TRBV12-5 to TRBJ2-3; tentatively, D is TRBD1 (6 bases). This CDR3 comprises 17 residues. The germline V gene encodes CDR1 LGHNT and CDR2 FRNRAP. In nucleotides, the CDR3 is TGTGCTAGTGGTTTGGTAAACAGGGTCGAGGGCACAGATGCGCAGTATTTT. This translates into CASGLVNRVEGTDAQYF. The full variable domain, its missing parts supplied by reference TRBV12-5 and TRBJ2-3, is DARVTQTPRHKVTEMGQEVTMRCQPILGHNTVFWYRQTMMQGLELLAYFRNRAPLDDSGMPKDRFSAEMPDATLATLKIQPSEPRDSAVYFCASGLVNRVEGTDAQYFGPGTRLTVL.

This chain joins TRBV10-1 and TRBJ1-5; D gene unclear. The V end lost 6 bases, the J end lost 4 bases, and 4 bases lay between the germline ends. The CDR3 has 11 residues. The V gene's germline CDR1 is WNHNN and CDR2 SYGVQD (reference sequence). The CDR3 spells CASRKNQPQHF. The CDR3 region has the DNA TGCGCCAGCAGAAAGAATCAGCCCCAGCATTTT.

The chain combines TRBV6-1 with TRBJ2-7; perhaps D is TRBD1 or TRBD2 (5 bases each). Trimming took off 2 bases at V and 0 bases at J, with 14 bases between the two ends. The germline V gene encodes CDR1 MNHNS and CDR2 SASEGT. The CDR3 contains 16 residues. In nucleotides, the CDR3 is TGTGCCAGCAGTGAATGGGGCGGGTCCCCCTCCTACGAGCAGTACTTC. It encodes CASSEWGGSPSYEQYF.

The chain carries TRBV7-9 and TRBJ2-7, with TRBD1 matching over 7 bases. Germline trimming cut 5 bases from V and 9 bases from J; bases unmatched to any gene: 10. CDR1 and CDR2 (germline): SEHNR, FQNEAQ (reference sequence). The CDR3 is 13 amino acids. CDR3 DNA sequence: TGTGCCAGCAGCACGGACAGGAAGGAGGTGCAGTACTTC. It is translated as CASSTDRKEVQYF.

The V call is TRBV18, the J call TRBJ1-6, with D possibly matching TRBD1 (5 bases). With 6 bases removed from V and 8 bases from J, the gap between germline ends came to 8 bases. This CDR3 comprises 12 residues. Germline V gene data show CDR1 as KGHSH and CDR2 as LQKENI. CDR3 sequence reads: CASSQGDSPLHF. The CDR3 DNA sequence: TGTGCCAGCTCCCAAGGGGATTCACCCCTCCACTTT.

This clonotype appeared a few times. This chain links TRBV2 with TRBJ2-2; D remains unclear. The CDR3 length is 14 residues. Germline CDR1 and CDR2: SNHLY and FYNNEI. Trimming removed 1 base from V and 6 bases from J, with 9 bases in between. CDR3 protein: CASSEGFRPGELFF. Here the CDR3 DNA reads TGTGCCAGCAGTGAAGGTTTTAGACCCGGGGAGCTGTTTTTT.

This clonotype was detected many times. The chain carries TRBV11-2 and TRBJ2-1; D call uncertain. Trimming removed 1 base from V and 8 bases from J, with 9 bases in between. The CDR3 spans 13 residues. Per the germline V gene, CDR1 is SGHAT and CDR2 is FQNNGV. The CDR3 DNA reads as TGTGCCAGCAGCTTAGTTGGATCCCATGAGCAGTTCTTC. This codes for CASSLVGSHEQFF.

This clonotype has more than one count but fewer than ten. The chain is built from TRBV2 and TRBJ1-5; 8 nucleotides agree with TRBD1. Trimming at V came to 1 base and at J to 1 base, leaving 0 bases not matched to a gene. The CDR3 sequence is 15 residues long. CDR1 is SNHLY and CDR2 is FYNNEI in the germline V gene. The DNA for the CDR3 is TGTGCCAGCAGTGAAGGACAGGGGAGCAATCAGCCCCAGCATTTT. Protein: CASSEGQGSNQPQHF.

This clonotype was seen only a few times. The chain couples TRBV11-2 to TRBJ2-7; 8 nucleotides align to TRBD1. This CDR3 region has 15 residues. Germline loops: CDR1 SGHAT, CDR2 FQNNGV. J was trimmed by 3 bases and V by 2 bases; bases with no gene match: 6. CDR3 nucleotide sequence: TGTGCCAGCAGCTTATTCGGGACAGGCCTCTACGAGCAGTACTTC. Protein sequence: CASSLFGTGLYEQYF.

The gene calls are TRBV7-9 and TRBJ2-7; 8 bases are a match to TRBD1. Germline lookup yields CDR1 SEHNR and CDR2 FQNEAQ (reference sequence). Losses at the gene ends were 1 base for V and 2 bases for J; bases not matched to a gene: 7. This CDR3 spans 16 amino acids. This CDR3 reads CASSLGSRGLTYEQYF. The CDR3 nucleotides are TGTGCCAGCAGCTTAGGTAGCAGGGGGCTCACCTACGAGCAGTACTTC.